The TCR beta chain under discussion was sequenced for a study of glioma-infiltrating T cells. V lost 7 bases to trimming and J lost 1 base; unmatched junction nucleotides: 5. The CDR3 runs 15 residues. The germline gives CDR1 SNHLY, CDR2 FYNNEI. Using RNA template, CDR3s of TCR alpha and beta were amplified with iRepertoire arm-PCR. A single record per CDR3 protein comes from TCRdb applying MiXCR to the multiplex PCR reads. The sample holds over 130,000 distinct CDR3 sequences, roughly two fifths seen once. V is TRBV2 and J is TRBJ2-3; 10 bases align to TRBD2. This sequence originates from a human donor with low-grade glioma or glioblastoma, undergoing nonglioma brain surgery, or in good health (not recorded which). Sequencing was done on a sample of glioma tissue, nonneoplastic brain tissue, or PBMCs (not recorded which). The CDR3 coding sequence is TGTGCCAGCAAGAGGACTAGCGGACGCACAGATACGCAGTATTTT. This translates into CASKRTSGRTDTQYF.